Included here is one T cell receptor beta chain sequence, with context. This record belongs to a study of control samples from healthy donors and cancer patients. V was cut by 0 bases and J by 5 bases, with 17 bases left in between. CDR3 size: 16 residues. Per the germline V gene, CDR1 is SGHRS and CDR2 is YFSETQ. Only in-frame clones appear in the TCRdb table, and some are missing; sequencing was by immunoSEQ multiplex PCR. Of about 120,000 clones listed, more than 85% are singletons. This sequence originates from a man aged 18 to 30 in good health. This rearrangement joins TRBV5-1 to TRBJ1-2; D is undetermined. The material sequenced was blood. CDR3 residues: CASSLVPGGIIYGYTF. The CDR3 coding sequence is TGCGCCAGCAGCTTGGTTCCGGGAGGAATAATATATGGCTACACCTTC. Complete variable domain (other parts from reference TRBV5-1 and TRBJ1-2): KAGVTQTPRYLIKTRGQQVTLSCSPISGHRSVSWYQQTPGQGLQFLFEYFSETQRNKGNFPGRFSGRQFSNSRSEMNVSTLELGDSALYLCASSLVPGGIIYGYTFGSGTRLTVV.